These T cell receptor beta chains were read from a single sample in a study of cytomegalovirus exposure and HLA in healthy donors. Assay: immunoSEQ multiplex PCR; the TCRdb copy retains only in-frame clones and omits some. The table records 150,000 to 200,000 clones, 75% to 85% of them present only once. The source material was PBMCs. These TCRs come from a woman between 45 and 60 years old in good health and CMV-seronegative. Each CDR3 is given with its conserved first and last residue. The order of the fields is clone size, J gene, V gene, D gene, CDR3 protein, CDR3 DNA. A D gene is named only where the DNA matches it firmly. Size is omitted from some rows. Given values are once, few, many or a class for expanded clones.

- | TRBJ1-6 | TRBV25-1 | TRBD1 | CASWGDRGSNSPLHF | TGTGCCAGCTGGGGGGACAGGGGGTCTAATTCACCCCTCCACTTT
- | TRBJ2-5 | TRBV2 | TRBD1 | CASSRGQRPQETQYF | TGTGCCAGCAGTAGGGGACAGCGGCCACAAGAGACCCAGTACTTC
- | TRBJ2-2 | TRBV28 | - | CASSFWTLWTGELFF | TGTGCCAGCAGTTTCTGGACACTGTGGACCGGGGAGCTGTTTTTT
once | TRBJ2-3 | TRBV6-5 | - | CASSYSNGFTDTQYF | TGTGCCAGCAGTTACTCGAACGGTTTCACAGATACGCAGTATTTT
- | TRBJ2-7 | TRBV18 | TRBD1 | CASSPRTGIYEQYF | TGTGCCAGCTCACCGAGGACAGGGATCTACGAGCAGTACTTC
- | TRBJ2-2 | TRBV19 | - | CASMVQRDTGELFF | TGTGCCAGTATGGTACAGAGGGACACCGGGGAGCTGTTTTTT
- | TRBJ2-3 | TRBV7-3 | TRBD2 | CASSLGLAGVGGVDTQYF | TGTGCCAGCAGCTTGGGACTAGCGGGAGTGGGGGGGGTGGATACGCAGTATTTT
- | TRBJ1-5 | TRBV19 | - | CASSHPTGEAQPQHF | TGTGCCAGTTCCCACCCGACAGGCGAGGCTCAGCCCCAGCATTTT
few | TRBJ2-3 | TRBV9 | TRBD2 | CASSVAAGGPTDTQYF | TGTGCCAGCAGCGTAGCCGCGGGAGGGCCGACAGATACGCAGTATTTT
- | TRBJ2-7 | TRBV28 | TRBD1 | CASIPRTGGFTYEQYF | TGTGCCAGCATTCCTCGGACAGGGGGTTTTACCTACGAGCAGTACTTC
- | TRBJ2-3 | TRBV11-2 | TRBD2 | CASSSGSGRADTQYF | TGTGCCAGCAGCTCAGGGAGCGGGAGGGCAGATACGCAGTATTTT
- | TRBJ1-4 | TRBV2 | TRBD1 | CASSEGQGKMGALFF | TGTGCCAGCAGCGAGGGACAGGGAAAGATGGGGGCCCTGTTTTTT
- | TRBJ1-5 | TRBV29-1 | - | CSAAGLNQPQHF | TGCAGCGCTGCGGGACTTAATCAGCCCCAGCATTTT
- | TRBJ2-1 | TRBV7-2 | TRBD2 | CASTSGGSYNEQFF | TGTGCCAGCACGAGCGGGGGGTCCTACAATGAGCAGTTCTTC
- | TRBJ2-5 | TRBV7-2 | TRBD1 | CASSSGQNRETQYF | TGTGCCAGCAGCTCGGGACAGAACCGGGAGACCCAGTACTTC
once | TRBJ2-5 | TRBV29-1 | - | CSVEDEETQYF | TGCAGCGTTGAAGATGAGGAGACCCAGTACTTC
- | TRBJ1-2 | TRBV4-1 | TRBD1 | CASSPGQPYGYTF | TGCGCCAGCAGCCCGGGACAGCCCTATGGCTACACCTTC